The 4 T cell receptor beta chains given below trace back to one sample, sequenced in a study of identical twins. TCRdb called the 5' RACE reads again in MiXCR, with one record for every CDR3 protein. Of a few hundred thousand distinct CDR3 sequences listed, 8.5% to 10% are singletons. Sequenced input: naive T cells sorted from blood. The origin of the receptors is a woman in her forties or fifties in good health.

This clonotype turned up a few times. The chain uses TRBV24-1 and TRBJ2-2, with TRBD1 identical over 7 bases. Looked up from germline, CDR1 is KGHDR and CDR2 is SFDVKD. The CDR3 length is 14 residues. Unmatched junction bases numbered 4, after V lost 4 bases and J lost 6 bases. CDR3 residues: CATSERQGAGELFF. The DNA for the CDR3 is TGTGCCACCAGTGAGAGACAGGGCGCCGGGGAGCTGTTTTTT.

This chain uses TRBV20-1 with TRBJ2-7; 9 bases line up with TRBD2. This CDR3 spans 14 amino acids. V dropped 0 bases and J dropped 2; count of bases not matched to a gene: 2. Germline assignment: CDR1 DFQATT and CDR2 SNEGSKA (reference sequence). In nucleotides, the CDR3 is TGCAGTGCTAGAGAGCTAGCGGGAACCTACGAGCAGTACTTC. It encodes CSARELAGTYEQYF.

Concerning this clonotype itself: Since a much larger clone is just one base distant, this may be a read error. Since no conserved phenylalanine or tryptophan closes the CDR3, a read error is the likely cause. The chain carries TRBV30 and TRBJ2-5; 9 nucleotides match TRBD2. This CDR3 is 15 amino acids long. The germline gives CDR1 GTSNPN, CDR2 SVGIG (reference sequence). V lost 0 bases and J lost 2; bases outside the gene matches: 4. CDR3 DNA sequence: TGTGCCTGGAGTGTCGGGACTAGCAGACAAGAGACCCAGTACTGC. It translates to CAWSVGTSRQETQYC.

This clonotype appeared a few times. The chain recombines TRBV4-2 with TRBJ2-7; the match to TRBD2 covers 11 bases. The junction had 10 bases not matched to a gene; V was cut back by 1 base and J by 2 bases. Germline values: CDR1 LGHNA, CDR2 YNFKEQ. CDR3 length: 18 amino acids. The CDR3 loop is CASSQVDTGTSGTYEQYF. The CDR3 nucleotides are TGTGCCAGCAGCCAAGTAGACACCGGGACTAGCGGAACCTACGAGCAGTACTTC.